Below, 28 T cell receptor beta chains from the same sample are listed, as sequenced in a study of blood T cell repertoires in COVID-19. Profiling relied on immunoSEQ multiplex PCR, and the TCRdb table lists in-frame clones only, not all of them. The sample shows fewer than 350,000 clones, roughly 90% of them seen only once. Sequenced material: PBMCs or T cells enriched from blood (not recorded which). The receptors were gathered from a man aged 60 to 75 who had recovered from COVID-19.

The chain links TRBV5-6 to TRBJ2-5; TRBD2 matches at 7 bases. This CDR3 is 15 amino acids long. The V segment lost 5 bases and the J segment 5 bases; nucleotides outside the gene matches: 12. The germline V gene encodes CDR1 SGHDT and CDR2 YYEEEE. This CDR3 reads CASRATGGGMETQYF. DNA for the CDR3: TGTGCCAGCAGGGCCACGGGGGGAGGTATGGAGACCCAGTACTTC.

The J gene is TRBJ2-7, the V gene TRBV19, with 8 bases aligning to TRBD1. The CDR3 covers 15 residues. V was clipped by 1 base and J by 4 bases; unmatched bases: 6. CDR1 and CDR2 from the germline V gene are LNHDA and SQIVND (reference sequence). The chain's CDR3 is CASSIGPGQDYEQYF. The CDR3 DNA follows: TGTGCCAGTAGTATAGGACCGGGACAGGATTACGAGCAGTACTTC.

This clone turned up a few times. The rearrangement links TRBV11-2 to TRBJ2-2; TRBD1 agrees at 7 bases. After removal of 6 bases from V and 5 bases from J, the junction contained 6 bases not matched to a gene. The CDR3 is 14 amino acids. CDR1 is SGHAT and CDR2 is FQNNGV in the germline V gene. The CDR3 region has the DNA TGTGCCAGCAGACCAGACAGGGTTACCGGGGAGCTGTTTTTT. Protein: CASRPDRVTGELFF.

The V and J genes are TRBV3-1 (or the pseudogene TRBV3-2) and TRBJ2-1; D is unclear. The V and J ends lost 4 bases and 5 bases respectively, with 12 bases between them. CDR3 length: 14 residues. CDR1 is LGHDT and CDR2 is YNNKEL in the germline V gene (reference sequence). The CDR3 loop is CASSPLGSDNEQFF. Written as DNA, the CDR3 is TGTGCCAGCAGCCCTTTGGGCTCGGACAATGAGCAGTTCTTC.

The chain recombines TRBV7-9 with TRBJ2-7, with 7 nucleotides matching TRBD1. The V and J ends lost 11 bases and 7 bases, in that order; junction bases with no gene match: 17. This CDR3 spans 14 amino acids. Germline V gene lookup returns CDR1 SEHNR and CDR2 FQNEAQ (reference sequence). The CDR3 nucleotides read TGTGCCTGGGATTTGGAGATCCCCAGGGGGGAGCAGTACTTC. This sequence encodes CAWDLEIPRGEQYF.

The V and J genes are TRBV7-3 and TRBJ2-1; weak D call: TRBD2 (5 bases). The germline CDR1 and CDR2 sequences are SGHTA and FQGTGA. V was clipped by 2 bases and J by 0 bases, with 14 bases between them. This CDR3 region has 17 residues. The CDR3: CASSLVGSASSYNEQFF. In nucleotides, the CDR3 is TGTGCCAGCAGCTTAGTCGGTAGCGCAAGCTCCTACAATGAGCAGTTCTTC.

V is TRBV7-9 and J is TRBJ2-7; tentatively, D is TRBD1 (7 bases). The germline V and J ends were trimmed by 1 base and 1 base, with 17 bases remaining between them. The length of the CDR3 is 17 residues. CDR1 is SEHNR, CDR2 FQNEAQ, per germline (reference sequence). The CDR3 here is CASSLEGRTGWSYEQYF. CDR3 DNA: TGTGCCAGCAGCTTAGAAGGGAGGACAGGATGGTCCTACGAGCAGTACTTC.

About this clone: Other DNA sequences within the sample encode an identical CDR3. The chain is built from TRBV18 and TRBJ1-2; tentative D call: TRBD1 (6 bases). The CDR3 spans 14 residues. Germline loops: CDR1 KGHSH, CDR2 LQKENI. Trimming took off 3 bases at V and 1 base at J, with 9 bases between the two ends. The CDR3 coding sequence is TGTGCCAGCTCACCTAACAGGGATAACTATGGCTACACCTTC. Translated: CASSPNRDNYGYTF.

The genes are TRBV9 and TRBJ2-1; D is unresolved. The ends were cut back, 4 bases at V and 0 bases at J, with 11 bases in the middle. The germline CDR1 and CDR2 sequences are SGDLS and YYNGEE. The CDR3 length is 15 residues. CDR3 region: CASSTSGNSYNEQFF. Here the CDR3 DNA reads TGTGCCAGCAGCACATCGGGTAACTCCTACAATGAGCAGTTCTTC.

The J gene is TRBJ2-2, the V gene TRBV19; D gene uncertain. V was cut by 10 bases and J by 1 base, with 10 bases left in between. The CDR3 has 13 amino acids. Germline lookup yields CDR1 LNHDA and CDR2 SQIVND (reference sequence). The CDR3 DNA is TGTGCCACCCGCGGCCTGAACACCGGGGAGCTGTTTTTT. It yields the protein CATRGLNTGELFF.

V is TRBV2 and J is TRBJ1-6; 8 positions agree with TRBD1. After removal of 6 bases from V and 0 bases from J, the junction contained 4 bases not matched to a gene. The CDR3 sequence is 16 residues long. Looked up from germline, CDR1 is SNHLY and CDR2 is FYNNEI. The CDR3 protein is CASRADRGSYNSPLHF. The CDR3, as DNA: TGTGCCAGCAGGGCAGACAGGGGCTCCTATAATTCACCCCTCCACTTT.

The chain uses TRBV28 and TRBJ1-5; D not resolved. Germline CDR1 is MDHEN and CDR2 is SYDVKM. V lost 3 bases and J lost 8, with 8 bases in between. The CDR3 is 12 residues long. CDR3 nucleotide sequence: TGTGCCAGCAGTTTGCTAGAGGAGCCCCAGCATTTT. It is translated as CASSLLEEPQHF.

The sample holds one count of this clone. The chain carries TRBV11-3 and TRBJ2-1, with a tentative D call TRBD2 (5 bases). The CDR3 runs 16 residues. CDR1 is SGHNT and CDR2 is YENEEA in the germline V gene. The V gene lost 4 bases and the J gene lost 0 bases, with 13 bases spanning the gap. Here the CDR3 reads CASSSADPASYNEQFF. The CDR3 DNA reads TGTGCCAGCAGCTCAGCGGACCCGGCCTCCTACAATGAGCAGTTCTTC.

This rearrangement joins TRBV5-1 to TRBJ2-7, with 7 bases that match TRBD1. CDR3 length: 13 amino acids. Per germline, CDR1 SGHRS and CDR2 YFSETQ. Unmatched junction bases numbered 10, after V lost 8 bases and J lost 5 bases. The CDR3 nucleotides read TGCGCCAGTTCCCCCGAGGGGGCACACGAGCAGTACTTC. It codes for CASSPEGAHEQYF. The full variable domain, rest sourced from reference TRBV5-1 and TRBJ2-7, is KAGVTQTPRYLIKTRGQQVTLSCSPISGHRSVSWYQQTPGQGLQFLFEYFSETQRNKGNFPGRFSGRQFSNSRSEMNVSTLELGDSALYLCASSPEGAHEQYFGPGTRLTVT.

As DNA, the CDR3 is TGTGCCAGCAGTGGCCGGGACAGGGGGCGAAGTACCGGGGAGCTGTTTTTT. Translation gives CASSGRDRGRSTGELFF. The chain couples TRBV6-1 to TRBJ2-2, with TRBD1 identical over 12 bases. The CDR3 is 17 amino acids. V lost 4 bases and J lost 5; bases outside the gene matches: 8. Per the germline V gene, CDR1 is MNHNS and CDR2 is SASEGT.

The chain carries TRBV5-4 and TRBJ2-5; 7 bases fit TRBD2. Germline V CDR1 and CDR2: SGHNT, YYREEE (reference sequence). The J segment lost 5 bases and the V segment lost 4 bases, leaving 11 bases of the junction unmatched. The CDR3 spans 15 residues. The CDR3 DNA reads as TGTGCCAGCAGCACCGTTCTCCAGGGAGGGGAGACCCAGTACTTC. It specifies CASSTVLQGGETQYF.

The chain employs TRBV28 and TRBJ2-1; 9 positions agree with TRBD1. J gave up 9 bases and V 7 bases, and 4 bases lay outside the gene matches. Per germline, CDR1 MDHEN and CDR2 SYDVKM. This CDR3 has 12 residues. CDR3 nucleotide sequence: TGTGCCAGCAAGACAGGGGGTATTGAGCAGTTCTTC. Its protein product is CASKTGGIEQFF.

This clone showed up just once. The chain combines TRBV19 with TRBJ1-2; 9 nucleotides align to TRBD1. Looked up from germline, CDR1 is LNHDA and CDR2 is SQIVND (reference sequence). The CDR3 loop spans 15 amino acids. The junction had 8 bases not matched to a gene; V was cut back by 3 bases and J by 6 bases. The CDR3 sequence: CASSINHRDRDGYTF. CDR3 sequence (DNA): TGTGCCAGTAGTATTAATCACCGGGACAGGGATGGCTACACCTTC.

This clone was observed a few times. V and J are TRBV11-3 and TRBJ2-7, with D unclear. The germline V gene has CDR1 SGHNT and CDR2 YENEEA. With 4 bases removed from V and 5 bases from J, the gap between germline ends came to 12 bases. This CDR3 contains 13 residues. The CDR3 is CASSSSPAHEQYF. In DNA, the CDR3 is TGTGCCAGCAGCTCCAGTCCTGCCCACGAGCAGTACTTC.

V usage is TRBV7-3 and J usage is TRBJ2-7, with TRBD2 identical over 12 bases. Germline V gives CDR1 SGHTA, CDR2 FQGTGA. Trimming cost V 3 bases and J 6 bases; bases outside gene matches: 0. The CDR3 covers 13 residues. This CDR3 reads CASSLTSGSEQYF. The CDR3 DNA reads as TGTGCCAGCAGCTTGACTAGCGGGAGCGAGCAGTACTTC.

The CDR3 coding sequence is TGTGCCAGCAGGGGACAGCAGAACACTGAAGCTTTCTTT. Protein sequence: CASRGQQNTEAFF. The chain employs TRBV11-2 and TRBJ1-1; 7 positions match TRBD1. The CDR3 sequence is 13 residues long. After removal of 6 bases from V and 1 base from J, the junction contained 2 bases not matched to a gene. CDR1 is SGHAT and CDR2 is FQNNGV in the germline V gene. The full variable domain, in which reference TRBV11-2 and TRBJ1-1 provide the parts outside the CDR3, is EAGVAQSPRYKIIEKRQSVAFWCNPISGHATLYWYQQILGQGPKLLIQFQNNGVVDDSQLPKDRFSAERLKGVDSTLKIQPAKLEDSAVYLCASRGQQNTEAFFGQGTRLTVV.

This chain uses TRBV11-3 with TRBJ2-3, with 15 bases fitting TRBD2. After removal of 3 bases from V and 3 bases from J, the junction contained 1 base not matched to a gene. Per the germline V gene, CDR1 is SGHNT and CDR2 is YENEEA. The CDR3 extends over 16 amino acids. The CDR3 coding sequence is TGTGCCAGCAGCTTGGGACTAGCGGGAGGAACAGATACGCAGTATTTT. It codes for CASSLGLAGGTDTQYF.

Only a few counts were recorded for this clone. The rearrangement links TRBV7-8 to TRBJ2-7, with 7 bases lining up with TRBD2. J was trimmed by 6 bases and V by 0 bases; bases with no gene match: 5. The V gene's germline CDR1 is SGHVS and CDR2 FQNEAQ. This CDR3 contains 14 residues. DNA of the CDR3: TGTGCCAGCAGCTTAGCACTAGCGAACTCCGAGCAGTACTTC. The encoded protein is CASSLALANSEQYF.

With respect to this clone: In the same sample, other DNA sequences code for this CDR3. V and J are TRBV18 and TRBJ1-5, with D unclear. From germline, CDR1 is KGHSH and CDR2 LQKENI. This CDR3 is built from 12 residues. The V gene lost 3 bases and the J gene lost 4 bases, with 4 bases spanning the gap. The CDR3 DNA is TGTGCCAGCTCACCTGCGAATCAGCCCCAGCATTTT. The encoded protein is CASSPANQPQHF.

The rearrangement joins TRBV4-1 to TRBJ2-3; 7 bases align to TRBD2. Germline V gives CDR1 MGHRA, CDR2 YSYEKL. Trimming took 5 bases from V and 0 from J; bases not matched to a gene: 17. The CDR3 contains 19 residues. CDR3 coding DNA: TGCGCCAGCAGCTTATTTGGACTAGGGCCTCGTGCTAGCACAGATACGCAGTATTTT. Translating it yields CASSLFGLGPRASTDTQYF.

This chain uses TRBV2 with TRBJ1-2, with 8 bases aligning to TRBD1. V lost 7 bases to trimming and J lost 3 bases; unmatched junction nucleotides: 7. CDR3 length: 14 amino acids. Germline V lookup: CDR1 SNHLY, CDR2 FYNNEI. The CDR3 DNA follows: TGTGCCAGCACCCGACAGGGGTTGGACTATGGCTACACCTTC. It specifies CASTRQGLDYGYTF.

The rearrangement links TRBV4-2 to TRBJ1-5, with TRBD1 identical over 8 bases. V was clipped by 2 bases and J by 1 base; unmatched bases: 4. The CDR3 length is 16 residues. CDR1 and CDR2 (germline): LGHNA, YNFKEQ. The CDR3 region has the DNA TGTGCCAGCAGCCAACCCGGGACAGGAAGCAATCAGCCCCAGCATTTT. Translated: CASSQPGTGSNQPQHF.

This clone was seen once. The chain combines TRBV7-2 with TRBJ2-7; 15 bases agree with TRBD2. Trimming cost V 5 bases and J 4 bases; bases outside gene matches: 3. This CDR3 has 15 residues. CDR1 and CDR2 from the germline V gene are SGHTA and FQGNSA. The CDR3 here is CASSAGLAGGYEQYF. For the CDR3, the DNA is TGTGCCAGCAGCGCCGGACTAGCGGGAGGGTACGAGCAGTACTTC.